The 3 T cell receptor beta chains below come from one sample, sequenced in a study of blood T cell repertoires in COVID-19. TCRdb's copy holds only in-frame clones and misses some; the assay was immunoSEQ multiplex PCR. The sample has hundreds of thousands of clones, 80% to 90% seen once. The sample consisted of PBMCs or T cells enriched from blood (not recorded which). Receptor source: a man aged 25 to 40 with acute COVID-19.

This sequence joins TRBV9 and TRBJ1-6, with 8 positions matching TRBD1. V gave up 3 bases and J gave up 13 bases; unmatched junction bases: 12. The CDR3 totals 15 residues. CDR1 is SGDLS, CDR2 YYNGEE, per germline. The CDR3 region is CASSAGQATGFPLHF. In DNA form, the CDR3 reads TGTGCCAGCAGCGCGGGACAGGCCACCGGTTTTCCCCTCCACTTT.

This clone was seen a single time. The chain combines TRBV4-2 with TRBJ1-1; D might be TRBD1 (5 bases). V was pared by 0 bases and J by 5 bases, with 7 bases between. Germline V lookup: CDR1 LGHNA, CDR2 YNFKEQ. The CDR3 covers 13 residues. The CDR3 sequence: CASSQEGGTEAFF. CDR3 coding DNA: TGTGCCAGCAGCCAAGAGGGGGGAACTGAAGCTTTCTTT.

The chain couples TRBV24-1 to TRBJ2-5, with 9 bases that match TRBD1. CDR3 length: 14 amino acids. The ends lost 5 bases at V and 5 bases at J; junction bases unmatched: 5. From germline, CDR1 is KGHDR and CDR2 SFDVKD. The CDR3 reads CATSGLTGGETQYF. The CDR3 nucleotides read TGTGCCACCAGTGGCCTGACAGGGGGTGAGACCCAGTACTTC.